The present entry profiles one TCR beta chain with its context. This CDR3 contains 16 residues. V was clipped by 1 base and J by 0 bases, with 14 bases between them. Germline V gene data show CDR1 as GTSNPN and CDR2 as SVGIG (reference sequence). Markers CD45RO/CCR7/CD25/CD127/CD95/CD27 served to sort CD4+ naive, central memory, regulatory and stem cell-like memory cells. cDNA synthesis used the whole RNA isolate, giving expressed TCRB sequences. Repertoires were generated with immunoSEQ multiplex PCR, while TCRdb's copy carries only in-frame clones and drops some. The sample yields 250,000 or so clones, about 70% seen once. This specimen belongs to a study of beta chain features in type 1 diabetes. Study-level information: In age, gender and cell yields, patients were similar to healthy donors. All samples together contributed some 100,000,000 sorted cells for examination.

This sequence joins TRBV30 and TRBJ2-3; perhaps D is TRBD1 or TRBD2 (6 bases each). The origin of this receptor is a man aged 25 to 40 in good health. The sequencing input was naive CD4+ T cells from blood. DNA of the CDR3: TGTGCCTGGAGTGAAGGCAGGGGAGGAAGCACAGATACGCAGTATTTT. Translation: CAWSEGRGGSTDTQYF.